This T cell receptor (beta chain) was retrieved from a study of Graves' ophthalmopathy and Graves' hyperthyroidism. Study outcomes and limitations: Blood also held most thyroid clonotypes expanded above 0.001 frequency. It was with roughly 70% sensitivity and about 72% specificity that the model predicted ophthalmopathy progression. Classification of ophthalmopathy versus stable hyperthyroidism by a 13-signature model yielded around 88% sensitivity and around 81% specificity.

From RNA, the CDR3 regions of TCR beta chains were amplified and sequenced. The authors performed first-round RT-PCR with HTBI primers and then a second-round multiplex PCR. TCRdb called the multiplex PCR reads again in MiXCR, with one record for every CDR3 protein. This table has 350,000 to 400,000 distinct CDR3 sequences, 15% to 17% appearing once. This clonotype occurred many times. What it recognizes is unknown. This clonotype originated in a woman aged 18-30 years with stable Graves' hyperthyroidism. Material for sequencing was peripheral blood.

The CDR3 DNA reads as TGTGCCAGCAGCTTCACCGGGACAGGGACGTTGGGGACCCAGTACTTC. It encodes CASSFTGTGTLGTQYF. The chain has TRBV5-6 and TRBJ2-5; 9 nucleotides agree with TRBD1. CDR3 length equals 16 residues. Germline trimming cut 2 bases from V and 7 bases from J; bases unmatched to any gene: 12. Germline CDR1 is SGHDT and CDR2 is YYEEEE.